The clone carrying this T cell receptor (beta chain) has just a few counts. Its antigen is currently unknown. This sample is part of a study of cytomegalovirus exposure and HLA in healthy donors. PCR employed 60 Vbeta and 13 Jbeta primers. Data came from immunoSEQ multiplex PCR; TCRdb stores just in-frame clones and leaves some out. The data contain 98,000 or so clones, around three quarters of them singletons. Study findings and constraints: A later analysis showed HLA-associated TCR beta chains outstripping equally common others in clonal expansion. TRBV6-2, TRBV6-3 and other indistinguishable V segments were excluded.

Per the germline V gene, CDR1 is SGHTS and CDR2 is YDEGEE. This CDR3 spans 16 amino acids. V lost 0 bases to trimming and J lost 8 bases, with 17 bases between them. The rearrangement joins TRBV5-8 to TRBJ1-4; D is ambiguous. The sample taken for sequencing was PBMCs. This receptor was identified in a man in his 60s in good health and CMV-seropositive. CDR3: CASSLGRIGFLEKLFF. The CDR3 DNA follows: TGTGCCAGCAGCTTGGGGAGGATCGGGTTCTTGGAAAAACTGTTTTTT.